Shown below are 5 T cell receptor beta chains from a single sample sequenced in a study of blood T cell repertoires in COVID-19. TCRdb's copy holds only in-frame clones and misses some; the assay was immunoSEQ multiplex PCR. The sample shows some 120,000 clones, 90% of them seen only once. The sample consisted of peripheral blood. These receptor sequences come from a man aged 55 to 70 with COVID-19, enrolled during active disease.

In this sample, this clone turned up once. The chain links TRBV5-4 to TRBJ2-5, with D possibly matching TRBD2 (5 bases). This CDR3 is built from 17 residues. Trimming cost V 4 bases and J 4 bases, with 23 bases left between them. Per the germline V gene, CDR1 is SGHNT and CDR2 is YYREEE (reference sequence). DNA for the CDR3: TGTGCCAGCAGCCGGATCCCCCTCGGGGTGGGCGGAGAGACCCAGTACTTC. This translates into CASSRIPLGVGGETQYF.

In DNA, the CDR3 is TGTGCCAGCAGTGAATTGGCTGGACAACCTAGAGGCGAGCAGTACTTC. Translation gives CASSELAGQPRGEQYF. The chain recombines TRBV6-1 with TRBJ2-7, with TRBD1 as a possible D gene (5 bases). The CDR3 totals 16 residues. Trimming cost V 2 bases and J 6 bases, with 20 bases left between them. Germline V lookup: CDR1 MNHNS, CDR2 SASEGT.

The genes are TRBV5-6 and TRBJ2-7, with 10 nucleotides matching TRBD2. Germline V gives CDR1 SGHDT, CDR2 YYEEEE. There are 15 residues in the CDR3. Trimming took 0 bases from V and 5 from J; bases not matched to a gene: 5. CDR3: CASSLALAGVHEQYF. In DNA, the CDR3 is TGTGCCAGCAGCTTGGCCCTAGCGGGAGTACACGAGCAGTACTTC.

This clone has only one observation. This chain uses TRBV10-3 with TRBJ1-6; 7 nucleotides match TRBD1. J lost 6 bases, V lost 7 bases, and 3 bases had no gene match. CDR1 is ENHRY and CDR2 is SYGVKD in the germline V gene. The CDR3 runs to 13 residues. The CDR3 loop is CAITGTANSPLHF. The DNA for the CDR3 is TGTGCCATCACCGGGACAGCTAATTCACCCCTCCACTTT.

The rearrangement uses TRBV27 and TRBJ2-7; the match to TRBD1 covers 10 bases. Germline CDR1 MNHEY, CDR2 SMNVEV (reference sequence). The V gene end was trimmed by 6 bases and the J gene end by 2 bases; junction bases not matched to a gene: 4. The CDR3 length is 14 residues. CDR3 protein: CASRGQGNTYEQYF. CDR3 DNA: TGTGCCAGCAGGGGACAGGGGAACACCTACGAGCAGTACTTC.